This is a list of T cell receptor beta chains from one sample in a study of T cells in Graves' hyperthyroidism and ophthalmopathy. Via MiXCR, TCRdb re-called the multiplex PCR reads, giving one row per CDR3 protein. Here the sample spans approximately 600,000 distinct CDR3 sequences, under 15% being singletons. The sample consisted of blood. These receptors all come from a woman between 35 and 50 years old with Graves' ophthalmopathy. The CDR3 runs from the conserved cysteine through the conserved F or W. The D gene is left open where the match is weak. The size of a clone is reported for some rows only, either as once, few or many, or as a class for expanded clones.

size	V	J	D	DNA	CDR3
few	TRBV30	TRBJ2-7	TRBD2	TGTGCCTGGAGTCTAACGGGGGGAACCTACGAGCAGTACTTC	CAWSLTGGTYEQYF
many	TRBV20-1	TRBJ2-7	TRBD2	TGCAGTGCTACGGGACTAGCGGGATCCTACGAGCAGTACTTC	CSATGLAGSYEQYF
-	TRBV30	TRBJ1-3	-	TGTGCCTGGAGTGTCCTGTTCTCTGGAAACACCATATATTTT	CAWSVLFSGNTIYF
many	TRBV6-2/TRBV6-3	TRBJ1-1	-	TGTGCCAGCAGTTACCCAACAGTGAACACTGAAGCTTTCTTT	CASSYPTVNTEAFF
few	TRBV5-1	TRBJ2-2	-	TGCGCCAGCGAAGGGGGAGATTACACCGGGGAGCTGTTTTTT	CASEGGDYTGELFF
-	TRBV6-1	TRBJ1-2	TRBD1	TGTGCCAGCAGACCGGGACAGGGTAACCACTATGGCTACACCTTC	CASRPGQGNHYGYTF
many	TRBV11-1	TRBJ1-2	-	TGTGCCAGCAGCAAGACTTTCGACAACCCTAACTATGGCTACACCTTC	CASSKTFDNPNYGYTF
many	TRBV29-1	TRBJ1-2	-	TGCAGCGTTACCGATATCGGGGTGGGCTATGGCTACACCTTC	CSVTDIGVGYGYTF
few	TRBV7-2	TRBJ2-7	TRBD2	TGTGCCAGCAGCTCTCGACTAGCGGATCCCTACGAGCAGTACTTC	CASSSRLADPYEQYF
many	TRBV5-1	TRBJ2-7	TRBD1	TGCGCCAGCAGCGAGACAGGGGATGGACCCTACGAGCAGTACTTC	CASSETGDGPYEQYF
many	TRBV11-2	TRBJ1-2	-	TGTGCCAGCAGCTTAGAAATGGGTGGATATGGCTACACCTTC	CASSLEMGGYGYTF
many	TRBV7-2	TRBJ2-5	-	TGTGCCAGCAGCTTAGGACAGGAAGGGACCCAGTACTTC	CASSLGQEGTQYF
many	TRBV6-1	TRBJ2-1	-	TGTGCCAGCAGGGATAGGGGGGATGAGCAGTTCTTC	CASRDRGDEQFF
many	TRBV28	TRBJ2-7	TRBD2	TGTGCCAGCAGTCATAGACTAGCGCATTCCTACGAGCAGTACTTC	CASSHRLAHSYEQYF
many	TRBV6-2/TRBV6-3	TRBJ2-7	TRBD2	TGTGCCAGCAACGACCCGGGACTAGCGGGAGTCTGGTCCTACGAGCAGTACTTC	CASNDPGLAGVWSYEQYF
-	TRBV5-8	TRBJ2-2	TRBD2	TGTGCCAGCAGCTTCGGGGGACTAGCCGGGGAGCTGTTTTTT	CASSFGGLAGELFF
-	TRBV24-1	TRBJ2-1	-	TGTGCCACCAGTGATATCCTGGGTCCCTACAATGAGCAGTTCTTC	CATSDILGPYNEQFF
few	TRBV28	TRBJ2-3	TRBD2	TGTGCCAGCAGCAGACTAGCGGGAGAATCTACCCCGTATTTT	CASSRLAGESTPYF
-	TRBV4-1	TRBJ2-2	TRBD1	TGCGCCAGCAGCCAAGGACAGGGTCCAGCCGGGGAGCTGTTTTTT	CASSQGQGPAGELFF
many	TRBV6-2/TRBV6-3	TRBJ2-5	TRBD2	TGTGCCACCAAAGGGAGGGACCGAGAGGGGGAGACCCAGTACTTC	CATKGRDREGETQYF
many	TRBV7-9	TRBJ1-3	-	TGTGCCAGCTTTCGGGCAAACACCATATATTTT	CASFRANTIYF
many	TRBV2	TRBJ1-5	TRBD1	TGTGCCAGCAGTGAAGCGCGGAGACAGGGGGCGAGGAAAAATAGCAATCAGCCCCAGCATTTT	CASSEARRQGARKNSNQPQHF
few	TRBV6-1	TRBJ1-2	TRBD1	TGTGCCAGCAAACAGGGGAAGGACTATGGCTACACCTTC	CASKQGKDYGYTF
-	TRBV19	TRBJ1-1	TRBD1	TGTGCCAGTAGTATAGAAACAGGGGGTAGCACTGAAGCTTTCTTT	CASSIETGGSTEAFF
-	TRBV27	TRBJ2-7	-	TGTGCCAGCAGCACAGACAACAGGGTTCAGCGCTACGAGCAGTACTTC	CASSTDNRVQRYEQYF
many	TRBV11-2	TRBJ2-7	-	TGTGCCAGCAGCTTTGGGACAACCTACGAGCAGTACTTC	CASSFGTTYEQYF
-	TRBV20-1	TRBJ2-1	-	TGCAGTGCTAGGAGTCACGCCGACCCCTACAATGAGCAGTTCTTC	CSARSHADPYNEQFF
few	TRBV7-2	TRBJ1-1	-	TGTGCCAGCAGCCAAGATGTTAAGAACACTGAAGCTTTCTTT	CASSQDVKNTEAFF
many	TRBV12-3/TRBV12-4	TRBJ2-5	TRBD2	TGTGCCAGCAGTTTAGTGGCTAGCGGTCGAGAGACCCAGTACTTC	CASSLVASGRETQYF
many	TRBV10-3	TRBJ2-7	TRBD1	TGTGCCATCGGGGACAGGGCCCACGAGCAGTACTTC	CAIGDRAHEQYF
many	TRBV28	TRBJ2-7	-	TGTGCCAGCAGTTTTCAACAGGGTCCAGTTCACGAGCAGTACTTC	CASSFQQGPVHEQYF
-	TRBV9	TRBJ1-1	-	TGTGCCAGCAGCGTGCACTTCTCCGGGACTGAAGCTTTCTTT	CASSVHFSGTEAFF
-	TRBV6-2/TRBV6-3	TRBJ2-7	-	TGTGCCAGCAGTTATTGGGTGGGCCTCTCCTACGAGCAGTACTTC	CASSYWVGLSYEQYF
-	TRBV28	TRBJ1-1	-	TGTGCCAGCAGTTTAGTCGAGGGGAAGCCTGGCACTGAAGCTTTCTTT	CASSLVEGKPGTEAFF
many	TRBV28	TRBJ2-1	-	TGTGCCAGCAGCCCGGCAGGGTACAATGAGCAGTTCTTC	CASSPAGYNEQFF
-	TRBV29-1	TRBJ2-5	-	TGCAGCGTTCTTCCTTGGCTTCAAGAGACCCAGTACTTC	CSVLPWLQETQYF
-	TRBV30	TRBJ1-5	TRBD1	TGTGCCTGGAGTGTACAGGGGAATAATCAGCCCCAGCATTTT	CAWSVQGNNQPQHF
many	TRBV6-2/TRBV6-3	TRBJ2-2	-	TGTGCCAGCCGACAGGGAGGAGGGGACACCGGGGAGCTGTTTTTT	CASRQGGGDTGELFF
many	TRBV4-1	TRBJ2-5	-	TGCGCCAGCAGCCAAGAGGGACGGATCCAAGAGACCCAGTACTTC	CASSQEGRIQETQYF
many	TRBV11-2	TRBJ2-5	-	TGTGCCAGCAGCTTTGCTCAGCAAGAGACCCAGTACTTC	CASSFAQQETQYF
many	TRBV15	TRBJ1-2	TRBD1	TGTGCCACCAGCGCCGGGACAGGACGTGGCTACACCTTC	CATSAGTGRGYTF
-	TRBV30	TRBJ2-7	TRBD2	TGTGCCTGGAGTTTCTTGGCTAGCGGGAGGGCCGTAAACGAGCAGTACTTC	CAWSFLASGRAVNEQYF
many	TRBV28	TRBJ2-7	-	TGTGCCAGCAGCCTAAACCCCTACGAGCAGTACTTC	CASSLNPYEQYF